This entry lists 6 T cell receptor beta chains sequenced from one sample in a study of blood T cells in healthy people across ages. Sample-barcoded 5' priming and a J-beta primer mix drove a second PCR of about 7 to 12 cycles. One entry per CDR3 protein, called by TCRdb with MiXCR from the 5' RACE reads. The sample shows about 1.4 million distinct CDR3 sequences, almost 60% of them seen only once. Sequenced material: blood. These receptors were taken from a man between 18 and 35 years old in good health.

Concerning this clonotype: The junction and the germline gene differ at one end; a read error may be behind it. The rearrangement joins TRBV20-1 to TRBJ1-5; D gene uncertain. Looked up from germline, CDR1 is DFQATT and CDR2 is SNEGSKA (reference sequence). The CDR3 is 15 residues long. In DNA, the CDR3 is TGCAGTACTAGTCCCCCGCTTTACATGGCTGGGCCCCAGCATTTT. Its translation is CSTSPPLYMAGPQHF.

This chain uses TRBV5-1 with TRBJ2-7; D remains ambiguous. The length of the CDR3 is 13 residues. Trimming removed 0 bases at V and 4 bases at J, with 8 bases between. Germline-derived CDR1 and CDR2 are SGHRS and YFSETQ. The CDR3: CASSLESPYEQYF. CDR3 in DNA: TGCGCCAGCAGCTTGGAGTCCCCATACGAGCAGTACTTC.

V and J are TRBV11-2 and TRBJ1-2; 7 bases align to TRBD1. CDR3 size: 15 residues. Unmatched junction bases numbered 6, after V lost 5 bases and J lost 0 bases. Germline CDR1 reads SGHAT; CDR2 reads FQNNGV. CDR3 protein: CASSGQGTANYGYTF. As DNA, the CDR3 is TGTGCCAGCAGCGGTCAAGGGACAGCTAACTATGGCTACACCTTC. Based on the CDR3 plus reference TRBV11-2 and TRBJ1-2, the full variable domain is EAGVAQSPRYKIIEKRQSVAFWCNPISGHATLYWYQQILGQGPKLLIQFQNNGVVDDSQLPKDRFSAERLKGVDSTLKIQPAKLEDSAVYLCASSGQGTANYGYTFGSGTRLTVV.

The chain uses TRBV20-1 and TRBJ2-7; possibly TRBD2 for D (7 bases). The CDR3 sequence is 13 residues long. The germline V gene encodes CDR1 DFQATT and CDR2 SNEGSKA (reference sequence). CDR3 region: CRVVGGQSYEQYF. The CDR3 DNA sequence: TGCAGAGTAGTGGGGGGGCAGTCCTACGAGCAGTACTTC.

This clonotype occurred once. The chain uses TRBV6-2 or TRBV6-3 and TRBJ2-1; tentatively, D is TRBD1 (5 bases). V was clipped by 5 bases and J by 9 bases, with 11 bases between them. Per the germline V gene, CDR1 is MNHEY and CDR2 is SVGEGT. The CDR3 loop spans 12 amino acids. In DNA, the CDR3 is TGTGCCAGCAGTCCAGGGTTCTTTGAGCAGTTCTTC. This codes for CASSPGFFEQFF.

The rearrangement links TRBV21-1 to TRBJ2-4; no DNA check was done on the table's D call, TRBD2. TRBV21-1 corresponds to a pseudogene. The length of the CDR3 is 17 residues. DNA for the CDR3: TGTGCCAGCAGCAAAGGTTGGCGGGAGTTGGGGAAAAACATTCAGTACTTC. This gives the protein CASSKGWRELGKNIQYF.